A single T cell receptor (beta chain) is shown here with its context. Repertoires were generated with immunoSEQ multiplex PCR, while TCRdb's copy carries only in-frame clones and drops some. The sample includes 250,000 to 300,000 clones, more than 70% seen only once; the top ten take approximately 11%. Those enrolled in Seattle joined during active infection and were followed longitudinally afterward. Between the trimmed V and J ends, which lost 0 bases and 4 bases, there was a span of 9 bases. This CDR3 comprises 13 residues. Germline CDR1 and CDR2: GTSNPN and SVGIG (reference sequence). The data were obtained in a study of blood T cell repertoires in COVID-19. Study-wide background: The analysed material was cDNA or gDNA that came from T cells, B-cell-depleted T cells, or PBMCs.

This receptor was obtained from a woman aged 25 to 39 with COVID-19, enrolled during active disease. The specimen was peripheral blood. V and J are TRBV30 and TRBJ1-2; tentatively, D is TRBD1 (5 bases). In DNA form, the CDR3 reads TGTGCCTGGAGTGTACGGGGGGGCTATGGCTACACCTTC. Encoded protein: CAWSVRGGYGYTF. Filled out from reference TRBV30 and TRBJ1-2, the complete variable domain reads SQTIHQWPATLVQPVGSPLSLECTVEGTSNPNLYWYRQAAGRGLQLLFYSVGIGQISSEVPQNLSASRPQDRQFILSSKKLLLSDSGFYLCAWSVRGGYGYTFGSGTRLTVV.